This T cell receptor (beta chain) was sequenced during a study of T cells expressing NK-cell markers. On the study more broadly: The study drew TCR beta repertoires from sorted CD3+CD56+NKG2C+, CD3+CD56+NKG2C- and CD3+CD56-NKG2C+ T cells. One of the eight sequenced donors was seronegative, whereas the other seven were HCMV-seropositive.

This CDR3 spans 16 amino acids. Germline V CDR1 and CDR2: SNHLY, FYNNEI. In regard to this clonotype: Its antigen is not known.

5'RACE template switching built TCR beta cDNA with unique molecular identifiers. Each CDR3 protein gets one entry in TCRdb, which reprocessed the 5' RACE reads and gives no DNA. The table counts 150,000 to 170,000 distinct CDR3 sequences; less than 40% lies in the top ten. Study-level findings and limits: Expanded NKG2C+ T cell clones were not confirmed as HCMV-specific.

Source material: blood T cells: a sorted CD56 or NKG2C T cell subset, CD4+ or CD8+ T cells, or bulk PBMC T cells (not recorded which). V and J are TRBV2 and TRBJ2-3; the D gene TCRdb calls, TRBD1, cannot be checked with no DNA. The receptor was derived from a woman aged 45-60 years in good health. The CDR3 sequence: CASNTWRDTWTDTQYF.